These T cell receptor beta chains were read from a single sample in a study of monozygotic twins with inflammatory bowel disease. Reanalyzing the 5' RACE reads, TCRdb keeps one entry per CDR3 protein, without DNA. This table lists more than 120,000 distinct CDR3 sequences. The sequenced material came from blood. The source is a human donor with ulcerative colitis or Crohn's disease, or a healthy co-twin of an affected twin (not recorded which). Each CDR3 is given with its conserved first and last residue.

CDR3 protein: CASSVVGEVQFF
J gene: TRBJ2-1
V gene: TRBV9
CDR3 length: 12

CDR3 protein: CAWSQNSIPYGYTF
J gene: TRBJ1-2
V gene: TRBV30
CDR3 length: 14

CDR3 protein: CASSIRSEGPAGETQYF
J gene: TRBJ2-5
V gene: TRBV19
CDR3 length: 17

CDR3 protein: CASSQDTNTEAFF
J gene: TRBJ1-1
V gene: TRBV5-1
CDR3 length: 13

CDR3 protein: CASSLLANTGELFF
J gene: TRBJ2-2
V gene: TRBV7-9
CDR3 length: 14

CDR3 protein: CASSHRGARVRMSVYEQYF
J gene: TRBJ2-7
V gene: TRBV12-3/TRBV12-4
CDR3 length: 19

CDR3 protein: CASSLAGLRTQYF
J gene: TRBJ2-5
V gene: TRBV12-3/TRBV12-4
CDR3 length: 13

CDR3 protein: CASSSNPGLADNEQFF
J gene: TRBJ2-1
V gene: TRBV7-3
CDR3 length: 16

CDR3 protein: CASSLTSTSIQETQYF
J gene: TRBJ2-5
V gene: TRBV5-1
CDR3 length: 16

CDR3 protein: CATSDGLAGGHFNEQFF
J gene: TRBJ2-1
V gene: TRBV24-1
CDR3 length: 17

CDR3 protein: CATSRDGQGAKSNRQFF
J gene: TRBJ2-1
V gene: TRBV15
CDR3 length: 17

CDR3 protein: CASSGGRTIYNEQFF
J gene: TRBJ2-1
V gene: TRBV7-6
CDR3 length: 15

CDR3 protein: CASSLMDLAAYNEQFF
J gene: TRBJ2-1
V gene: TRBV28
CDR3 length: 16

CDR3 protein: CSARDLSGTTYEQYF
J gene: TRBJ2-7
V gene: TRBV20-1
CDR3 length: 15

CDR3 protein: CASSLAPGDTQYF
J gene: TRBJ2-3
V gene: TRBV5-1
CDR3 length: 13

CDR3 protein: CASSPRRASGGAREQFF
J gene: TRBJ2-1
V gene: TRBV4-1
CDR3 length: 17

CDR3 protein: CSARGTGVWEKLFF
J gene: TRBJ1-4
V gene: TRBV20-1
CDR3 length: 14

CDR3 protein: CASSFGTPSSTDTQYF
J gene: TRBJ2-3
V gene: TRBV5-1
CDR3 length: 16

CDR3 protein: CASSLSSTGGNSPLHF
J gene: TRBJ1-6
V gene: TRBV28
CDR3 length: 16

CDR3 protein: CASSQDTTWRGDTGELFF
J gene: TRBJ2-2
V gene: TRBV4-3
CDR3 length: 18

CDR3 protein: CASSVVSVNYGYTF
J gene: TRBJ1-2
V gene: TRBV9
CDR3 length: 14

CDR3 protein: CASSARTARNQPQHF
J gene: TRBJ1-5
V gene: TRBV7-9
CDR3 length: 15

CDR3 protein: CASSFGERMNTEAFF
J gene: TRBJ1-1
V gene: TRBV7-8
CDR3 length: 15

CDR3 protein: CASSSGRAQYF
J gene: TRBJ2-5
V gene: TRBV28
CDR3 length: 11

CDR3 protein: CAISHTARPYEQYF
J gene: TRBJ2-7
V gene: TRBV10-3
CDR3 length: 14

CDR3 protein: CSAYPGQGSEAFF
J gene: TRBJ1-1
V gene: TRBV20-1
CDR3 length: 13

CDR3 protein: CASSLGDRDTGELFF
J gene: TRBJ2-2
V gene: TRBV13
CDR3 length: 15

CDR3 protein: CASSPLPRGAKNIQYF
J gene: TRBJ2-4
V gene: TRBV18
CDR3 length: 16

CDR3 protein: CASSQFAVDRYSNQPQHF
J gene: TRBJ1-5
V gene: TRBV7-6
CDR3 length: 18

CDR3 protein: CASSRPSGATEAFF
J gene: TRBJ1-1
V gene: TRBV7-2
CDR3 length: 14

CDR3 protein: CASSRYGGGNLYEQYF
J gene: TRBJ2-7
V gene: TRBV28
CDR3 length: 16

CDR3 protein: CASNPGLSTDTQYF
J gene: TRBJ2-3
V gene: TRBV7-3
CDR3 length: 14

CDR3 protein: CASTREFLGYGYTF
J gene: TRBJ1-2
V gene: TRBV28
CDR3 length: 14

CDR3 protein: CASSQTSGSTDTQYF
J gene: TRBJ2-3
V gene: TRBV6-4
CDR3 length: 15

CDR3 protein: CASSKAARHSYEQYF
J gene: TRBJ2-7
V gene: TRBV21-1
CDR3 length: 15

CDR3 protein: CASSLSFRGSNQPQHF
J gene: TRBJ1-5
V gene: TRBV7-6
CDR3 length: 16

CDR3 protein: CSVAGTVRHNEQFF
J gene: TRBJ2-1
V gene: TRBV29-1
CDR3 length: 14

CDR3 protein: CASSVGGRGDYNEQFF
J gene: TRBJ2-1
V gene: TRBV9
CDR3 length: 16

CDR3 protein: CASSLNYGTANNEQFF
J gene: TRBJ2-1
V gene: TRBV7-2
CDR3 length: 16

CDR3 protein: CASSLYRGPLAEDGYTF
J gene: TRBJ1-2
V gene: TRBV7-2
CDR3 length: 17

CDR3 protein: CASLTNLDSGNTIYF
J gene: TRBJ1-3
V gene: TRBV7-9
CDR3 length: 15

CDR3 protein: CSAHLRLEGTQYF
J gene: TRBJ2-5
V gene: TRBV20-1
CDR3 length: 13

CDR3 protein: CSVEDDGELQETQYF
J gene: TRBJ2-5
V gene: TRBV29-1
CDR3 length: 15

CDR3 protein: CAISEFDRTTGELFF
J gene: TRBJ2-2
V gene: TRBV10-3
CDR3 length: 15